This T cell receptor (beta chain) was identified during a study of T cell repertoires in cytomegalovirus infection. CDR3 size: 12 residues. Germline CDR1 and CDR2: DFQATT and SNEGSKA (reference sequence). V lost 2 bases to trimming and J lost 2 bases, with 7 bases between them. As regards this clonotype: Its target is unknown.

TCRdb ran MiXCR on the reads and lists one entry per CDR3 protein. This sample carries approximately 150,000 distinct CDR3 sequences, about a fifth of them seen once, and the ten largest clones take 25%. The J gene is TRBJ2-7, the V gene TRBV20-1, with unresolved D. The sequence came from a human donor in good health (CMV status not recorded). Some clones in this sample may be carry-over from other donors' samples. The specimen comprised CD8+ T cells from cultured PBMCs, sampled from culture after CMV antigen stimulation. CDR3 amino acids: CSARLPPYEQYF. The CDR3 DNA reads as TGCAGTGCTAGATTGCCCCCCTACGAGCAGTACTTC.